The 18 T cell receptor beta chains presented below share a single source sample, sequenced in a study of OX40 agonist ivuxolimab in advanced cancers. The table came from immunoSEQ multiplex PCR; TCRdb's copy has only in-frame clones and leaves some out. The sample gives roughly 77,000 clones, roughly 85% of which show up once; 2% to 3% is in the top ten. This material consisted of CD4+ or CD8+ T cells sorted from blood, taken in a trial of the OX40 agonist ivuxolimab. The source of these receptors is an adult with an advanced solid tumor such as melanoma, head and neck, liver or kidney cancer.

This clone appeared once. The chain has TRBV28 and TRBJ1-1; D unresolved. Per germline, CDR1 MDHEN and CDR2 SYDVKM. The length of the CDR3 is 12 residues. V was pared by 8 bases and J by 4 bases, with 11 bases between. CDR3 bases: TGTGCCAGCGTGGGGTTTCCCACTGAAGCTTTCTTT. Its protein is CASVGFPTEAFF.

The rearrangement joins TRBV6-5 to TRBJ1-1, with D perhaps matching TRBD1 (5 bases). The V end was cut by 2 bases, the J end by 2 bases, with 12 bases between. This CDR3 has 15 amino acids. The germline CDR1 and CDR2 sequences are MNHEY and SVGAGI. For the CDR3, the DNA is TGTGCCAGCAGTTACACGACACAGGCAAACACTGAAGCTTTCTTT. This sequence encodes CASSYTTQANTEAFF.

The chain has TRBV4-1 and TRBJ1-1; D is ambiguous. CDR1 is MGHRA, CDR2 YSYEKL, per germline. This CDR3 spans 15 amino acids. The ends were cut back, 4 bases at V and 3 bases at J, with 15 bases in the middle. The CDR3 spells CASSPQEAAYTEAFF. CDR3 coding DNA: TGCGCCAGCAGCCCCCAGGAAGCCGCATACACTGAAGCTTTCTTT.

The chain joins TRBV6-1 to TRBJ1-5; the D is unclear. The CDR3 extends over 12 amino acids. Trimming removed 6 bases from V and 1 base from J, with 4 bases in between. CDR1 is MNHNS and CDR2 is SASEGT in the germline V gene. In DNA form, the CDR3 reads TGTGCCAGCAGACAGAGCAATCAGCCCCAGCATTTT. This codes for CASRQSNQPQHF.

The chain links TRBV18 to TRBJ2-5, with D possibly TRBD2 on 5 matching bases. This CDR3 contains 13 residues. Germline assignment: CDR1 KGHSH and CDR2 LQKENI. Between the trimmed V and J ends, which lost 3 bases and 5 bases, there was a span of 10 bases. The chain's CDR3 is CASSPRERETQYF. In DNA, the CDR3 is TGTGCCAGCTCACCGAGGGAAAGGGAGACCCAGTACTTC.

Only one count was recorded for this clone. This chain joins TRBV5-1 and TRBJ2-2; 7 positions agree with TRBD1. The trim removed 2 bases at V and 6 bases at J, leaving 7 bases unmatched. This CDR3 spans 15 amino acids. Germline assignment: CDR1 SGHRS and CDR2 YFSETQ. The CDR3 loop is CASSLFGQEAGELFF. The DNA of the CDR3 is TGCGCCAGCAGCTTATTCGGACAGGAGGCCGGGGAGCTGTTTTTT.

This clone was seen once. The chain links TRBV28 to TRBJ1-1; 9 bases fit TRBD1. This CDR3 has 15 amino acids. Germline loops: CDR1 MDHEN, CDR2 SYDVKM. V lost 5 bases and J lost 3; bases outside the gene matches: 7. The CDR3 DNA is TGTGCCAGCAGTCATCCGGGACAGGGACACACTGAAGCTTTCTTT. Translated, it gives CASSHPGQGHTEAFF.

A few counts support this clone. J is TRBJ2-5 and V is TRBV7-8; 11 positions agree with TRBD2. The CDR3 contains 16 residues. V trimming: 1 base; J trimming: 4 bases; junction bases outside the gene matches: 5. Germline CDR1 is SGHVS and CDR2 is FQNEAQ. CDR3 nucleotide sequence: TGTGCCAGCAGCTTAGGCGCCGGGACTAGCGGAGAGACCCAGTACTTC. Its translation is CASSLGAGTSGETQYF. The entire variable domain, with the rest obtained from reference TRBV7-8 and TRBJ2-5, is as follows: GAGVSQSPRYKVAKRGQDVALRCDPISGHVSLFWYQQALGQGPEFLTYFQNEAQLDKSGLPSDRFFAERPEGSVSTLKIQRTQQEDSAVYLCASSLGAGTSGETQYFGPGTRLLVL.

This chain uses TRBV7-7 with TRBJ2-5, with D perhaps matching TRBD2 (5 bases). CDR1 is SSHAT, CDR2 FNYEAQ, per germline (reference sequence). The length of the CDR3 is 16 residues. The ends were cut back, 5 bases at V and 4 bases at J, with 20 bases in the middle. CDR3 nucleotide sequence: TGTGCCAGCAGCCCCTCATCCGGGATAGGAACAGAGACCCAGTACTTC. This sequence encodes CASSPSSGIGTETQYF.

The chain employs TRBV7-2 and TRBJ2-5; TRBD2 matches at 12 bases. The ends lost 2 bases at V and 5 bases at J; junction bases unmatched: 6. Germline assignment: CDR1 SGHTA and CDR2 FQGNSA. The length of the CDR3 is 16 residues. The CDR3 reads CASSLQLAGGAETQYF. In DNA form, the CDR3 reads TGTGCCAGCAGCTTACAACTAGCGGGGGGTGCGGAGACCCAGTACTTC.

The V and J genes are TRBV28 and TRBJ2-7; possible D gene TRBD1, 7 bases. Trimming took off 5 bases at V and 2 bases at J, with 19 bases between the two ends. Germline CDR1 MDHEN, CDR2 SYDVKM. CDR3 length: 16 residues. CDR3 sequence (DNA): TGTGCCAGCAGTCTTAGAGGGGGCAGGGGGGCCTACGAGCAGTACTTC. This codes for CASSLRGGRGAYEQYF.

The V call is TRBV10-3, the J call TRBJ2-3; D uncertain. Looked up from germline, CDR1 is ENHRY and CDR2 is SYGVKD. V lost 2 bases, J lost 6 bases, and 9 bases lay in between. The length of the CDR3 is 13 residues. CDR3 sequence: CAISELTGDTQYF. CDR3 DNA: TGTGCCATCAGTGAGCTTACTGGGGATACGCAGTATTTT.

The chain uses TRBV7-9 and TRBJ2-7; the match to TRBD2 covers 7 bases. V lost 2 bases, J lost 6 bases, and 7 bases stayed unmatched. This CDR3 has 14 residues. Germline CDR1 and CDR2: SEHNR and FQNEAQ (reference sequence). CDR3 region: CASSLNSGLGEQYF. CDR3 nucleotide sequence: TGTGCCAGCAGCTTAAATTCCGGACTAGGCGAGCAGTACTTC.

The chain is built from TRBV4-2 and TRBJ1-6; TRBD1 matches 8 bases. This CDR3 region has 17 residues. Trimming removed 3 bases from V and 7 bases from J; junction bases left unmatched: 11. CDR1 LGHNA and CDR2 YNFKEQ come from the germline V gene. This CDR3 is CASSQDRVPPSNSPLHF. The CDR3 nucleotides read TGTGCCAGCAGCCAGGACAGGGTGCCGCCTTCGAATTCACCCCTCCACTTT.

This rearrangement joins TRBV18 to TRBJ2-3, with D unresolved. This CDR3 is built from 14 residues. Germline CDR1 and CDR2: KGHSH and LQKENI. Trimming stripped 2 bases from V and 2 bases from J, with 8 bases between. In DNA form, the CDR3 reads TGTGCCAGCTCACCAGGGGTGGACACAGATACGCAGTATTTT. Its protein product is CASSPGVDTDTQYF.

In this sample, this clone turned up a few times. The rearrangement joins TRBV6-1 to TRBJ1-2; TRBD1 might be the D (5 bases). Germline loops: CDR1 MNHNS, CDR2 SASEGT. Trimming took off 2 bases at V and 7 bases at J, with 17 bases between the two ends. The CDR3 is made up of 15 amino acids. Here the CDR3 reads CASSEWGRVMVGYTF. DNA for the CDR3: TGTGCCAGCAGTGAATGGGGCAGGGTGATGGTTGGCTACACCTTC.

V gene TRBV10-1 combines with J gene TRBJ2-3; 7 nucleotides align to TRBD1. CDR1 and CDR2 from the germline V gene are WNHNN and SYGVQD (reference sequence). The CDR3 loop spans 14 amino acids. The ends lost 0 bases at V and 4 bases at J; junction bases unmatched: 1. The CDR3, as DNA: TGCGCCAGCAGTGAGTCAACAGGGGCAGATACGCAGTATTTT. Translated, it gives CASSESTGADTQYF.

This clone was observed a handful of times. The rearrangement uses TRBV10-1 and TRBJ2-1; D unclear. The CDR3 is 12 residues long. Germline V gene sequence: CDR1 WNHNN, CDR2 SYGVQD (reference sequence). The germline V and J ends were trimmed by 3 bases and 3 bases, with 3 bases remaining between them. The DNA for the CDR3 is TGCGCCAGCAGTGACCACTACAATGAGCAGTTCTTC. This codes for CASSDHYNEQFF.